The rows below give T cell receptor beta chains drawn from one sample of a study of cytotoxic CD8 clonotypes in ibrutinib-treated CLL. Clones were read by immunoSEQ multiplex PCR, and TCRdb kept only the in-frame ones, dropping some. The table shows over 45,000 clones, with approximately 50% occurring only once. This specimen consisted of PBMCs, obtained at disease progression, from a patient treated with ibrutinib. All receptors derive from a human donor with chronic lymphocytic leukemia. Each CDR3 is given with its conserved first and last residue. D genes are given only for firm matches. Size values are once, few and many counts, or a class for expanded clones, and some rows have none.

size: .
D: .
J: TRBJ2-7
V: TRBV7-2
DNA: TGTGCCAGCAGCTTAGGTCCCAGCTACGAGCAGTACTTC
CDR3: CASSLGPSYEQYF

size: .
D: .
J: TRBJ2-1
V: TRBV7-6
DNA: TGTGCCAGCAGCCCAGGCTTTAAAGCCAATGAGCAGTTCTTC
CDR3: CASSPGFKANEQFF

size: once
D: .
J: TRBJ2-3
V: TRBV5-6
DNA: TGTGCCAGCAGCTCCCCTCTGTGGGGGATGACAGATACGCAGTATTTT
CDR3: CASSSPLWGMTDTQYF

size: .
D: .
J: TRBJ2-5
V: TRBV27
DNA: TGTGCCAGCAGTCCTCGGACGGGGGCCAGGGAGACCCAGTACTTC
CDR3: CASSPRTGARETQYF

size: .
D: TRBD2
J: TRBJ2-7
V: TRBV5-8
DNA: TGTGCCAGCAGCTTGTCTAGCGGGAGGTACGAGCAGTACTTC
CDR3: CASSLSSGRYEQYF

size: .
D: .
J: TRBJ1-2
V: TRBV6-1
DNA: TGTGCCAGCAGTGAGACGGGACGGACCTCTTATGGCTACACCTTC
CDR3: CASSETGRTSYGYTF

size: many
D: .
J: TRBJ2-7
V: TRBV18
DNA: TGTGCCAGCTCACTGCCGACGGAACCCTACGAGCAGTACTTC
CDR3: CASSLPTEPYEQYF

size: .
D: .
J: TRBJ2-1
V: TRBV9
DNA: TGTGCCAGCAGCGTAGAAGAAGTGACAGCCTACAATGAGCAGTTCTTC
CDR3: CASSVEEVTAYNEQFF

size: .
D: .
J: TRBJ2-7
V: TRBV6-5
DNA: TGTGCCAGCAGCGACAGGACGACGAACTACGAGCAGTACTTC
CDR3: CASSDRTTNYEQYF

size: medium-sized
D: .
J: TRBJ1-5
V: TRBV2
DNA: TGTGCCAGCAGTTCGGAAAGTCAGCCCCAGCATTTT
CDR3: CASSSESQPQHF

size: many
D: .
J: TRBJ2-1
V: TRBV27
DNA: TGTGCCAGCAGACTCAACAGGGGCCCGGGGGGCAATGAGCAGTTCTTC
CDR3: CASRLNRGPGGNEQFF

size: .
D: .
J: TRBJ2-7
V: TRBV5-1
DNA: TGCGCCAGCAGCCCCTTGGAACCGGGGCTCTACGAGCAGTACTTC
CDR3: CASSPLEPGLYEQYF

size: few
D: TRBD2
J: TRBJ2-7
V: TRBV7-3
DNA: TGTGCCAGCGGACTAGCGGGAGAATCTGAGCAGTACTTC
CDR3: CASGLAGESEQYF

size: many
D: TRBD1
J: TRBJ2-5
V: TRBV18
DNA: TGTGCCAGCTCAATGGGACAGACCCAAGAGACCCAGTACTTC
CDR3: CASSMGQTQETQYF

size: many
D: .
J: TRBJ1-1
V: TRBV18
DNA: TGTGCCAGCTCACCGGCGATACAGGGAAGTAACACTGAAGCTTTCTTT
CDR3: CASSPAIQGSNTEAFF

size: .
D: .
J: TRBJ1-3
V: TRBV11-2
DNA: TGTGCCAGCAGCCTCGGGTCTTCCTCTGGAAACACCATATATTTT
CDR3: CASSLGSSSGNTIYF

size: .
D: .
J: TRBJ2-3
V: TRBV7-2
DNA: TGTGCCAGCAGCTTAGATCCCTGGCTAGCGCCGAGCACAGATACGCAGTATTTT
CDR3: CASSLDPWLAPSTDTQYF

size: .
D: .
J: TRBJ2-7
V: TRBV7-9
DNA: TGTGCCAGCAGCCCGGGGTCCAAGCAGGGTGTCCACGAGCAGTACTTC
CDR3: CASSPGSKQGVHEQYF

size: few
D: .
J: TRBJ1-1
V: TRBV5-1
DNA: TGCGCCAGCAGTACCGGAACTGAAGCTTTCTTT
CDR3: CASSTGTEAFF

size: many
D: .
J: TRBJ1-4
V: TRBV7-6
DNA: TGTGCCAGCAGCGTAAGACCCGCAACTAATGAAAAACTGTTTTTT
CDR3: CASSVRPATNEKLFF

size: few
D: TRBD2
J: TRBJ2-4
V: TRBV5-5
DNA: TGTGCCAGCAGCTTGCGTCGGGAGGCCGCAGCCAAAAACATTCAGTACTTC
CDR3: CASSLRREAAAKNIQYF

size: few
D: .
J: TRBJ1-4
V: TRBV7-2
DNA: TGTGCCAGCAGCTTCGGAGACACCTGGAATGAAAAACTGTTTTTT
CDR3: CASSFGDTWNEKLFF

size: .
D: .
J: TRBJ1-2
V: TRBV15
DNA: TGTGCCACCAGCAGAGATTCTATTGACAGCTTCTTC
CDR3: CATSRDSIDSFF

size: .
D: .
J: TRBJ2-1
V: TRBV19
DNA: TGTGCCAGTAGTATAGGCGGGTTCTTTGCCTACAATGAGCAGTTCTTC
CDR3: CASSIGGFFAYNEQFF

size: .
D: .
J: TRBJ1-1
V: TRBV7-8
DNA: TGTGCCAGCAGGGCGGGGGTCACTGAAGCTTTCTTT
CDR3: CASRAGVTEAFF

size: .
D: .
J: TRBJ2-3
V: TRBV28
DNA: TGTGCCAGCAGCTTACTTCAACAAAGCACAGATACGCAGTATTTT
CDR3: CASSLLQQSTDTQYF

size: .
D: TRBD1
J: TRBJ1-5
V: TRBV30
DNA: TGTGCCTGGAGTGACCGGGACAGCCGATTTTATAGCAATCAGCCCCAGCATTTT
CDR3: CAWSDRDSRFYSNQPQHF

size: .
D: .
J: TRBJ2-1
V: TRBV7-9
DNA: TGTGCCAGCAGCTTCGAAGGATTCAATGAGCAGTTCTTC
CDR3: CASSFEGFNEQFF

size: .
D: .
J: TRBJ1-1
V: TRBV9
DNA: TGTGCCAGCAGCGTCGGGAACAGGGTCTCTGAAGCTTTCTTT
CDR3: CASSVGNRVSEAFF

size: .
D: .
J: TRBJ2-4
V: TRBV27
DNA: TGTGCCAGCAGTTCGGGACTAGCCAAAAACATTCAGTACTTC
CDR3: CASSSGLAKNIQYF

size: few
D: .
J: TRBJ2-7
V: TRBV19
DNA: TGTGCCAGTAGTCCCCCCGGCACCTACGAGCAGTACTTC
CDR3: CASSPPGTYEQYF

size: .
D: TRBD1
J: TRBJ1-2
V: TRBV28
DNA: TGTGCCAGCAGTCCGACGACAGGGAGCGGTCCCTTCTATGGCTACACCTTC
CDR3: CASSPTTGSGPFYGYTF

size: .
D: .
J: TRBJ2-7
V: TRBV19
DNA: TGTGCCAGTAGTATAGTGGCGCTAGCCTACGAGCAGTACTTC
CDR3: CASSIVALAYEQYF

size: once
D: .
J: TRBJ1-2
V: TRBV4-1
DNA: TGCGCCAGCAGCCAACCACAGGGTTTGGAAGGCTACACCTTC
CDR3: CASSQPQGLEGYTF

size: few
D: .
J: TRBJ1-1
V: TRBV28
DNA: TGTGCCAGCAGCCTCAGGTTCACTGAAGCTTTCTTT
CDR3: CASSLRFTEAFF

size: few
D: .
J: TRBJ1-5
V: TRBV7-9
DNA: TGTGCCAGCAGCTCGAGTTATCAGCCCCAGCATTTT
CDR3: CASSSSYQPQHF

size: .
D: .
J: TRBJ2-7
V: TRBV30
DNA: TGTGCCTGGAGTTCACATTCCTACGAGCAGTACTTC
CDR3: CAWSSHSYEQYF

size: .
D: TRBD1
J: TRBJ2-7
V: TRBV5-1
DNA: TGCGCCAGCAGCGGAACGGGACAGGGCTACGAGCAGTACTTC
CDR3: CASSGTGQGYEQYF

size: few
D: .
J: TRBJ2-7
V: TRBV6-1
DNA: TGTGCCAGCAGTTGGGGACTTAAGCAGTACTTC
CDR3: CASSWGLKQYF

size: .
D: TRBD1
J: TRBJ2-3
V: TRBV4-1
DNA: TGCGCCAGCAGCCAAGAAGGACAGGGGGCCGGAGATACGCAGTATTTT
CDR3: CASSQEGQGAGDTQYF

size: .
D: .
J: TRBJ2-5
V: TRBV5-1
DNA: TGCGCCAGCACGGAGGGGGAGACCCAGTACTTC
CDR3: CASTEGETQYF

size: once
D: .
J: TRBJ1-1
V: TRBV29-1
DNA: TGCAGCGTTGCGGACATTGCGGGTGAAGCTTTCTTT
CDR3: CSVADIAGEAFF

size: .
D: .
J: TRBJ1-1
V: TRBV2
DNA: TGTGCCAGCAGGGGAGGGGGACACACTGAAGCTTTCTTT
CDR3: CASRGGGHTEAFF

size: many
D: TRBD1
J: TRBJ1-1
V: TRBV27
DNA: TGTGCCAGCAGTTTAGGACAGGGGCGCGGGAACACTGAAGCTTTCTTT
CDR3: CASSLGQGRGNTEAFF

size: .
D: TRBD2
J: TRBJ2-3
V: TRBV19
DNA: TGTGCCAGTAGTATAGATTATACTAGCGGTACCCATACGCAGTATTTT
CDR3: CASSIDYTSGTHTQYF

size: few
D: .
J: TRBJ2-1
V: TRBV19
DNA: TGTGCCAGTAACATCCCTGGGCTCGAGCAGTTCTTC
CDR3: CASNIPGLEQFF

size: .
D: .
J: TRBJ1-2
V: TRBV9
DNA: TGTGCCAGCAGCGTATCGTCAGACTATGGCTACACCTTC
CDR3: CASSVSSDYGYTF

size: .
D: TRBD1
J: TRBJ1-1
V: TRBV6-5
DNA: TGTGCCAGCAGTTCCCCGGGACAGGGACACACTGAAGCTTTCTTT
CDR3: CASSSPGQGHTEAFF

size: few
D: TRBD1
J: TRBJ2-7
V: TRBV5-1
DNA: TGCGCCAGCAGAACAGGGGAGTTAACCTACGAGCAGTACTTC
CDR3: CASRTGELTYEQYF

size: few
D: TRBD1
J: TRBJ1-1
V: TRBV6-5
DNA: TGTGCCAGCAGTTATTCAGGACAGGGGGTTGAAGCTTTCTTT
CDR3: CASSYSGQGVEAFF

size: .
D: .
J: TRBJ2-1
V: TRBV1
DNA: TGCACTCGCGGGGCAGCGGAGTTGGGGGGCTCCTACAATGAGCAGTTCTTC
CDR3: CTRGAAELGGSYNEQFF

size: .
D: .
J: TRBJ2-7
V: TRBV29-1
DNA: TGCAGCGTTGGAGGAGGGGGGACCTACGAGCAGTACTTC
CDR3: CSVGGGGTYEQYF

size: few
D: TRBD1
J: TRBJ1-6
V: TRBV30
DNA: TGTGCCTGGAACCGGGACAGGGCCCCCCGGATTGCGAATTCACCCCTCCACTTT
CDR3: CAWNRDRAPRIANSPLHF

size: .
D: .
J: TRBJ1-6
V: TRBV19
DNA: TGTGCCAGTACGGTTCAGGGGAATTCACCCCTCCACTTT
CDR3: CASTVQGNSPLHF

size: few
D: TRBD2
J: TRBJ2-5
V: TRBV7-6
DNA: TGTGCCAGCAGCTTCCCCGGGGGGAGGTCGGCCCAGTACTTC
CDR3: CASSFPGGRSAQYF

size: .
D: TRBD1
J: TRBJ1-5
V: TRBV30
DNA: TGTGCCTGGGGAACAGGGGAGAGCAATCAGCCCCAGCATTTT
CDR3: CAWGTGESNQPQHF

size: few
D: .
J: TRBJ1-4
V: TRBV5-1
DNA: TGCGCCAGCAGCCGGGAGGGGACGGATGAAAAACTGTTTTTT
CDR3: CASSREGTDEKLFF

size: .
D: TRBD1
J: TRBJ1-2
V: TRBV30
DNA: TGTGCCTGGAGTGTAGAATTGCTGTTAGATAATTCAAACAGGGGGCTTAACTATGGCTACACCTTC
CDR3: CAWSVELLLDNSNRGLNYGYTF